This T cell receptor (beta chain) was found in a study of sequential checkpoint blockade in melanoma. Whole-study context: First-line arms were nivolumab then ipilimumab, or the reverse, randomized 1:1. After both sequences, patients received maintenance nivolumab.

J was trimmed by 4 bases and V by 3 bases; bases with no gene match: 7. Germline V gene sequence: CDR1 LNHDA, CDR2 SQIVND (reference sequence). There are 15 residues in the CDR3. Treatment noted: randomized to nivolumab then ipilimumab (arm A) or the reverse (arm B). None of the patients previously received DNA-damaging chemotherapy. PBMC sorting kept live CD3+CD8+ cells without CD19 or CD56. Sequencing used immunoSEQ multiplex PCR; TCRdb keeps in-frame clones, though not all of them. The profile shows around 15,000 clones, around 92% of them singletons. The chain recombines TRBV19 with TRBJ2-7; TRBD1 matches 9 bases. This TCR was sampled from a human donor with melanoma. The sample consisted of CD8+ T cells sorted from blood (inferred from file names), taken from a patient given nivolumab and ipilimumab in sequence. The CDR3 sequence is CASSIWRDRVYEQYF. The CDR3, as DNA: TGTGCCAGTAGTATCTGGAGGGACAGGGTATACGAGCAGTACTTC.